In this sample, the clone carrying this T cell receptor beta chain turned up many times. Its specificity is unknown. This sample is drawn from a study of CD8 T cells in ankylosing spondylitis. Library preparation for TCR beta used quantitative 5'-RACE with molecular barcodes. TCRdb re-analysed the 5' RACE reads in MiXCR, keeping a single row per CDR3 protein. The data show a few hundred thousand distinct CDR3 sequences, around 24% seen once. General study findings and limits: Prior literature has documented some motif variants in synovial fluid and blood from reactive arthritis. A motif in TCR beta, a set of roughly 8 highly homologous variants, appeared characteristic of ankylosing spondylitis blood. Reportedly, disease-linked clones are significantly enriched in ankylosing spondylitis patients' matched synovial fluid.

The CDR3 extends over 13 amino acids. V lost 5 bases and J lost 4, with 11 bases in between. Germline loops: CDR1 MDHEN, CDR2 SYDVKM. The V and J genes are TRBV28 and TRBJ2-5; D call uncertain. This sequence was found in a male donor with ankylosing spondylitis. The sample consisted of blood, either unsorted or a sorted T cell fraction (not recorded which). The CDR3 DNA reads as TGTGCCAGCAGTCTCGGACCGAGAGAGACCCAGTACTTC. Its translation is CASSLGPRETQYF.